This entry lists 22 T cell receptor beta chains sequenced from one sample in a study of cytomegalovirus exposure and HLA in healthy donors. 60 Vbeta and 13 Jbeta primers were used in PCR. Measured with immunoSEQ multiplex PCR; TCRdb has only the in-frame clones, and not every one. The sample table sets out 65,000 to 90,000 clones. Specimen: PBMCs. The receptor set was obtained from a man aged 40-55 years in good health and CMV-seronegative.

The chain links TRBV5-4 to TRBJ2-2, with TRBD2 matching 7 bases. The CDR3 has 18 amino acids. Germline CDR1 and CDR2: SGHNT and YYREEE (reference sequence). The J segment lost 4 bases and the V segment lost 4 bases, leaving 16 bases of the junction unmatched. CDR3 DNA sequence: TGTGCCAGCAGCCCTGGCTCCTCCGGGACTATTCCCACCGGGGAGCTGTTTTTT. It codes for CASSPGSSGTIPTGELFF.

The chain recombines TRBV30 with TRBJ1-4, with 8 bases fitting TRBD1. V lost 0 bases, J lost 12 bases, and 3 bases stayed unmatched. Germline assignment: CDR1 GTSNPN and CDR2 SVGIG (reference sequence). The CDR3 has 12 residues. The CDR3 region is CAWSVQGGQLFF. CDR3 nucleotides: TGTGCCTGGAGTGTACAGGGGGGCCAACTGTTTTTT.

The V call is TRBV14, the J call TRBJ2-7; tentative D call: TRBD2 (6 bases). Germline CDR1 reads SGHDN; CDR2 reads FVKESK. The CDR3 is 15 residues long. V lost 1 base to trimming and J lost 3 bases, with 13 bases between them. CDR3 residues: CASSQATGTLYEQYF. The CDR3 region has the DNA TGTGCCAGCAGCCAAGCAACCGGGACTCTCTACGAGCAGTACTTC.

CDR3 loop: CASSDSDTGDYGYTF. The CDR3 DNA is TGTGCCAGCAGTGATAGCGACACCGGAGACTATGGCTACACCTTC. V usage is TRBV2 and J usage is TRBJ1-2, with unresolved D. V lost 3 bases, J lost 3 bases, and 14 bases lay in between. Germline V gives CDR1 SNHLY, CDR2 FYNNEI. The CDR3 has 15 amino acids.

The chain couples TRBV5-1 to TRBJ2-1, with 13 bases identical to TRBD2. The trim removed 3 bases at V and 8 bases at J, leaving 5 bases unmatched. CDR1 is SGHRS, CDR2 YFSETQ, per germline. The CDR3 contains 15 residues. The DNA for the CDR3 is TGCGCCAGCAGCTCAGGACTAGCGGGGGTTGATGAGCAGTTCTTC. Its protein product is CASSSGLAGVDEQFF.

This CDR3 is CASSPTSIGLGQETQYF. In nucleotides, the CDR3 is TGTGCCAGCAGCCCCACATCGATCGGACTAGGCCAAGAGACCCAGTACTTC. V usage is TRBV7-9 and J usage is TRBJ2-5; 7 bases are a match to TRBD2. The CDR3 has 17 amino acids. V was pared by 5 bases and J by 1 base, with 13 bases of the junction left unmatched. CDR1 is SEHNR, CDR2 FQNEAQ, per germline (reference sequence).

V and J are TRBV6-5 and TRBJ1-5; D uncertain. The CDR3 is made up of 15 amino acids. The germline CDR1 and CDR2 sequences are MNHEY and SVGAGI. V gave up 5 bases and J gave up 0 bases, with 11 bases separating them. The CDR3 protein is CASSPPAGSNQPQHF. The CDR3 coding sequence is TGTGCCAGCAGTCCCCCGGCGGGTAGCAATCAGCCCCAGCATTTT.

This chain uses TRBV7-6 with TRBJ2-4; 12 bases are a match to TRBD2. Looked up from germline, CDR1 is SGHVS and CDR2 is FNYEAQ. The CDR3 has 18 residues. V lost 1 base and J lost 8; bases outside the gene matches: 12. The CDR3 loop reads CASSLGQPSGGALDIQYF. The CDR3 region has the DNA TGTGCCAGCAGCTTAGGTCAGCCTAGCGGGGGGGCCTTGGACATTCAGTACTTC.

CDR3 sequence (DNA): TGTGCCACCAGTATGGAGTTTGAGGGCAAGCAGTACTTC. Residues: CATSMEFEGKQYF. The chain uses TRBV15 and TRBJ2-7; D perhaps matches TRBD2 (5 bases). Trimming shortened V by 6 bases and J by 8 bases, and 17 bases separated the two germline ends. The CDR3 consists of 13 residues. Germline V gene data show CDR1 as LNHNV and CDR2 as YYDKDF (reference sequence).

The genes are TRBV7-6 and TRBJ2-1; 9 bases fit TRBD2. The junction had 9 bases not matched to a gene; V was cut back by 3 bases and J by 9 bases. This CDR3 comprises 15 residues. CDR1 SGHVS and CDR2 FNYEAQ come from the germline V gene. DNA of the CDR3: TGTGCCAGCAGCTTGCTCGCGGGGGGGAGGGTTGAGCAGTTCTTC. This encodes CASSLLAGGRVEQFF.

The chain employs TRBV30 and TRBJ1-3, with 10 positions matching TRBD1. This CDR3 has 15 residues. CDR1 is GTSNPN and CDR2 is SVGIG in the germline V gene (reference sequence). V shed 3 bases, J shed 3 bases, and the junction held 5 bases outside the gene matches. In nucleotides, the CDR3 is TGTGCCTGGAGGCTGACAGGGGGCAATGGAAACACCATATATTTT. Residues: CAWRLTGGNGNTIYF. Using reference TRBV30 and TRBJ1-3 for the parts outside the CDR3, the full variable domain is SQTIHQWPATLVQPVGSPLSLECTVEGTSNPNLYWYRQAAGRGLQLLFYSVGIGQISSEVPQNLSASRPQDRQFILSSKKLLLSDSGFYLCAWRLTGGNGNTIYFGEGSWLTVV.

V is TRBV9 and J is TRBJ2-3; 11 nucleotides agree with TRBD2. The V segment lost 3 bases and the J segment 1 base; nucleotides outside the gene matches: 1. This CDR3 comprises 15 residues. Germline lookup yields CDR1 SGDLS and CDR2 YYNGEE. CDR3 amino acids: CASSGTSGRTDTQYF. For the CDR3, the DNA is TGTGCCAGCAGCGGGACTAGCGGGCGCACAGATACGCAGTATTTT.

This CDR3 is CASSLGLRTGFSSYEQYF. The DNA of the CDR3 is TGTGCCAGCAGTTTAGGCCTCCGGACAGGGTTTTCGTCCTACGAGCAGTACTTC. The V gene is TRBV28, the J gene TRBJ2-5; TRBD1 matches at 8 bases. Gene TRBJ2-7 matches the end of the DNA better, so the J call may be wrong. The CDR3 has 18 amino acids. From germline, CDR1 is MDHEN and CDR2 SYDVKM.

This chain connects TRBV10-3 to TRBJ2-1, with TRBD2 matching over 13 bases. The CDR3 is made up of 14 amino acids. The trim removed 4 bases at V and 13 bases at J, leaving 7 bases unmatched. Germline CDR1 ENHRY, CDR2 SYGVKD. CDR3 region: CAISAQTSGGDQFF. The CDR3 nucleotides are TGTGCCATCAGTGCGCAAACTAGCGGGGGGGATCAGTTCTTC.

The chain employs TRBV28 and TRBJ2-7, with D unclear. With 4 bases removed from V and 4 bases from J, the gap between germline ends came to 8 bases. The length of the CDR3 is 12 residues. CDR1 is MDHEN, CDR2 SYDVKM, per germline. DNA of the CDR3: TGTGCCAGCAGTTCCGTTTTGTACGAGCAGTACTTC. Amino acids: CASSSVLYEQYF.

The chain joins TRBV19 to TRBJ2-1; the D is unclear. The CDR3 loop spans 12 amino acids. Germline V CDR1 and CDR2: LNHDA, SQIVND (reference sequence). Trimming stripped 3 bases from V and 11 bases from J, with 11 bases between. This chain's CDR3 is CASSIVAAQQFF. The CDR3 DNA is TGTGCCAGTAGTATTGTGGCGGCACAGCAGTTCTTC.

The V gene is TRBV7-6, the J gene TRBJ2-2; D is ambiguous. The CDR3 totals 14 residues. Trimming removed 3 bases at V and 3 bases at J, with 8 bases between. Germline-derived CDR1 and CDR2 are SGHVS and FNYEAQ. CDR3 sequence: CASSLMLDTGELFF. CDR3 in DNA: TGTGCCAGCAGCTTGATGTTAGACACCGGGGAGCTGTTTTTT.

V gene TRBV19 combines with J gene TRBJ1-1; 8 bases line up with TRBD1. The CDR3 has 16 amino acids. Trimming cost V 6 bases and J 1 base; bases outside gene matches: 10. CDR1 LNHDA and CDR2 SQIVND come from the germline V gene (reference sequence). The CDR3: CASSPYRQGKNTEAFF. CDR3 nucleotides: TGTGCCAGTAGCCCATACCGACAGGGGAAGAACACTGAAGCTTTCTTT.

The chain uses TRBV27 and TRBJ2-7; unclear D gene. Germline lookup yields CDR1 MNHEY and CDR2 SMNVEV (reference sequence). The length of the CDR3 is 13 residues. V was cut by 3 bases and J by 5 bases, with 11 bases left in between. The CDR3 spells CASSFQMSHEQYF. In DNA, the CDR3 is TGTGCCAGCAGTTTTCAGATGTCGCACGAGCAGTACTTC.

In regard to this clone: The junction departs from germline at one end; a sequencing error may be responsible. J is TRBJ2-3 and V is TRBV6-1; TRBD1 agrees at 7 bases. CDR1 is MNHNS and CDR2 is SASEGT in the germline V gene. CDR3 size: 13 residues. The CDR3 here is CASSDRESRVWCF. The CDR3 DNA reads as TGTGCCAGCAGCGACAGGGAGAGTCGGGTGTGGTGTTTT.

This chain joins TRBV7-3 and TRBJ2-1; 9 bases line up with TRBD1. Germline V gene data show CDR1 as SGHTA and CDR2 as FQGTGA. The CDR3 totals 14 residues. After removal of 1 base from V and 9 bases from J, the junction contained 4 bases not matched to a gene. The CDR3 sequence: CASSLMGQGTEQFF. The DNA of the CDR3 is TGTGCCAGCAGCTTAATGGGACAGGGCACTGAGCAGTTCTTC.

This chain links TRBV13 with TRBJ2-3, with 9 bases fitting TRBD2. CDR1 and CDR2 from the germline V gene are PRHDT and FYEKMQ (reference sequence). V gave up 5 bases and J gave up 5 bases; unmatched junction bases: 8. This CDR3 has 15 amino acids. The CDR3 here is CASSPSGGRIDTQYF. CDR3 DNA: TGTGCCAGCAGCCCCAGCGGGGGGCGGATAGATACGCAGTATTTT.